The rows below give T cell receptor beta chains drawn from one sample of a study of memory CD4+ T cells and cytomegalovirus serostatus. TCRdb keeps only in-frame clones here, not all; method: immunoSEQ multiplex PCR. Of approximately 56,000 clones in the sample, around 80% were seen once. The specimen was memory CD4+ T cells from blood. These receptors came from an adult in good health and CMV-seronegative. The CDR3 runs from the conserved cysteine through the conserved F or W. The order of the fields is D gene, V gene, clone size, J gene, CDR3 protein, CDR3 DNA. A D gene is named only where the DNA matches it firmly. Size tells how often a clone was seen (once, few, many) or the class of an expanded clone, and some rows leave it out.

>NA|TRBV28|NA|TRBJ1-5
CASSFEAHYQPQHF
TGTGCCAGCAGTTTCGAGGCACATTATCAGCCCCAGCATTTT
>TRBD1|TRBV7-9|NA|TRBJ1-2
CASQRQGPTPDHTF
TGTGCCAGCCAGCGACAGGGGCCTACCCCAGATCACACCTTC
>NA|TRBV5-6|NA|TRBJ1-2
CASSPDKSRGYGYTF
TGTGCCAGCAGCCCGGACAAATCACGGGGCTATGGCTACACCTTC
>NA|TRBV5-4|NA|TRBJ2-2
CASSLDRTNTGELFF
TGTGCCAGCAGCTTGGACAGAACGAACACCGGGGAGCTGTTTTTT
>NA|TRBV5-6|few|TRBJ2-3
CASSRDFSTDTQYF
TGTGCCAGCAGCCGGGACTTTTCCACAGATACGCAGTATTTT
>TRBD1|TRBV7-9|NA|TRBJ1-2
CASSIGQGSGYTF
TGTGCCAGCAGCATCGGACAGGGGAGCGGCTACACCTTC
>TRBD1|TRBV7-3|NA|TRBJ2-1
CASSWGQLGEQFF
TGTGCCAGCAGCTGGGGACAGTTGGGTGAGCAGTTCTTC
>TRBD1|TRBV5-6|NA|TRBJ1-6
CASSRSTGVNSPLHF
TGTGCCAGCAGCCGCTCTACAGGGGTGAATTCACCCCTCCACTTT
>TRBD1|TRBV7-6|NA|TRBJ1-2
CASSKGQPGDYYGYTF
TGTGCCAGCAGTAAGGGACAGCCCGGGGACTACTATGGCTACACCTTC
>TRBD1|TRBV13|NA|TRBJ2-3
CASSSTRQGGDTQYF
TGTGCCAGCAGCTCAACCCGACAGGGCGGAGATACGCAGTATTTT
>NA|TRBV6-1|NA|TRBJ1-5
CASKWGEQPQHF
TGTGCCAGCAAGTGGGGGGAGCAGCCCCAGCATTTT
>TRBD2|TRBV5-1|once|TRBJ2-5
CASRGGTGRETQYF
TGCGCCAGCAGGGGGGGGACGGGTCGCGAGACCCAGTACTTC
>NA|TRBV28|NA|TRBJ2-7
CASSLNPGYEQYF
TGTGCCAGCAGTTTAAACCCCGGGTACGAGCAGTACTTC
>NA|TRBV6-1|NA|TRBJ1-2
CASSEAGLGQGYGYTF
TGTGCCAGCAGTGAAGCCGGCTTGGGACAAGGATATGGCTACACCTTC
>TRBD1|TRBV4-3|NA|TRBJ1-2
CASSPKTGAYGYTF
TGCGCCAGCAGCCCGAAGACAGGGGCCTATGGCTACACCTTC
>NA|TRBV5-1|NA|TRBJ1-2
CASSLDQASNYGYTF
TGCGCCAGCAGCTTGGATCAGGCGTCTAACTATGGCTACACCTTC
>TRBD2|TRBV30|few|TRBJ2-5
CAYSGGGETQYF
TGTGCCTATAGCGGGGGTGGGGAGACCCAGTACTTC
>NA|TRBV4-1|NA|TRBJ2-3
CASSQVSLGALSTDTQYF
TGCGCCAGCAGCCAAGTTTCTTTAGGGGCCCTTAGCACAGATACGCAGTATTTT
>TRBD2|TRBV5-1|NA|TRBJ2-5
CASRNLAGGGETQYF
TGCGCCAGCAGAAACCTAGCGGGGGGAGGCGAGACCCAGTACTTC
>TRBD1|TRBV7-9|few|TRBJ1-1
CASSTGTGEVTEAFF
TGTGCCAGCAGCACTGGGACAGGGGAGGTCACTGAAGCTTTCTTT
>NA|TRBV29-1|NA|TRBJ2-1
CSVERSGNEQFF
TGCAGCGTTGAAAGGTCAGGGAATGAGCAGTTCTTC
>NA|TRBV4-3|NA|TRBJ1-6
CASSLLAHQKADSPLHF
TGCGCCAGCAGCCTCCTAGCCCACCAGAAGGCTGATTCACCCCTCCACTTT
>TRBD2|TRBV5-1|once|TRBJ2-5
CASSAGVPPETQYF
TGCGCCAGCAGCGCGGGGGTCCCCCCAGAGACCCAGTACTTC
>TRBD1|TRBV14|NA|TRBJ2-5
CASSWTGGIETQYF
TGTGCCAGCAGCTGGACAGGGGGCATAGAGACCCAGTACTTC
>NA|TRBV5-6|NA|TRBJ2-5
CASSLWYRAQETQYF
TGTGCCAGCAGCTTGTGGTACAGGGCGCAAGAGACCCAGTACTTC
>NA|TRBV15|NA|TRBJ1-2
CATSSRGYGYTF
TGTGCCACCAGCAGCAGGGGCTATGGCTACACCTTC
>NA|TRBV7-2|NA|TRBJ2-3
CASGADTQYF
TGTGCCAGCGGGGCAGATACGCAGTATTTT